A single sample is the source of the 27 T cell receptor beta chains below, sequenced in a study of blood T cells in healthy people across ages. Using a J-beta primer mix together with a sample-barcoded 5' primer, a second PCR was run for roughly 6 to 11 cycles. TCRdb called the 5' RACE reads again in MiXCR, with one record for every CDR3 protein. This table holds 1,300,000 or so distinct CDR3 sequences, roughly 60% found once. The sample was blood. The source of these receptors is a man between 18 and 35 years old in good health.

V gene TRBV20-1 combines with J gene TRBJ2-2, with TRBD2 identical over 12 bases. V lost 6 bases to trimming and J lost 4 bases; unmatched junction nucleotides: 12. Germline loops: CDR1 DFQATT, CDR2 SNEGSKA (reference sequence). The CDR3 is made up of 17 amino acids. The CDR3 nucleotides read TGCAGTGCCCACTCGGGACTAGCGGGTAGCCCCACCGGGGAGCTGTTTTTT. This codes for CSAHSGLAGSPTGELFF.

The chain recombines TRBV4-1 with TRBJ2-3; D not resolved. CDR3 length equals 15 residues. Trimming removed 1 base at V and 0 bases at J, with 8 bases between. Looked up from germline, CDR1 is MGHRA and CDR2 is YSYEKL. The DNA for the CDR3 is TGCGCCAGCAGCCAAGTGCTGTGGAGCACAGATACGCAGTATTTT. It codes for CASSQVLWSTDTQYF.

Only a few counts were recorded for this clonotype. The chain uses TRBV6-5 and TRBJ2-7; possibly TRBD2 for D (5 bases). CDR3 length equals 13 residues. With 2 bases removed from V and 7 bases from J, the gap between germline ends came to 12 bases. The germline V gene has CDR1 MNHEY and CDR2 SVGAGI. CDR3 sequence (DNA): TGTGCCAGCAGTTACGGTTGGGAGACAGAGCAGTACTTC. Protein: CASSYGWETEQYF.

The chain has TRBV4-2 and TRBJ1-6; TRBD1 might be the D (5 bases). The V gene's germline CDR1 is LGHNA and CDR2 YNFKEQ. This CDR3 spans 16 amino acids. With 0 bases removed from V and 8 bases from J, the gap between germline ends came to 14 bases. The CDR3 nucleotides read TGTGCCAGCAGCCAAGAGCTCCAGGGCTTAGATTCACCCCTCCACTTT. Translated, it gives CASSQELQGLDSPLHF.

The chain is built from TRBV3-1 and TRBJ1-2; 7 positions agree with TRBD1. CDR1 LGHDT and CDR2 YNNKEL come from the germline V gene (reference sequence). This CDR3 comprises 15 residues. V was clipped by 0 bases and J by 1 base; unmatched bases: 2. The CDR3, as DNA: TGTGCCAGCAGCCAAGATCAGGGGGGTAACTATGGCTACACCTTC. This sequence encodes CASSQDQGGNYGYTF. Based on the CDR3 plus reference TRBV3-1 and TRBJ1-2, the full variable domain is DTAVSQTPKYLVTQMGNDKSIKCEQNLGHDTMYWYKQDSKKFLKIMFSYNNKELIINETVPNRFSPKSPDKAHLNLHINSLELGDSAVYFCASSQDQGGNYGYTFGSGTRLTVV.

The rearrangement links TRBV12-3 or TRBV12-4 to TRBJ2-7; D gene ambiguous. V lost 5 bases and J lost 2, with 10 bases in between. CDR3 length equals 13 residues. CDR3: CASSGSQTYEQYF. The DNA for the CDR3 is TGTGCCAGCAGTGGGTCCCAGACCTACGAGCAGTACTTC.

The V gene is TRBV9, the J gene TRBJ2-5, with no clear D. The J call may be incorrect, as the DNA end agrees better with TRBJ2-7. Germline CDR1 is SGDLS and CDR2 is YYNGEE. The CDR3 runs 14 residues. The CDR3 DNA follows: TGTGCCAGCAGCGTAGACCCCCCAACACCCGAGCAGTACTTC. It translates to CASSVDPPTPEQYF.

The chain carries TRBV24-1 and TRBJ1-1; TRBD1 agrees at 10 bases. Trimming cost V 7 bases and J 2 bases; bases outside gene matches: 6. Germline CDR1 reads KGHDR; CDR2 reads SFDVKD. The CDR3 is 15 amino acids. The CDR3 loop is CATSPGQGYNTEAFF. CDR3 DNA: TGTGCCACCAGCCCGGGACAGGGGTACAACACTGAAGCTTTCTTT.

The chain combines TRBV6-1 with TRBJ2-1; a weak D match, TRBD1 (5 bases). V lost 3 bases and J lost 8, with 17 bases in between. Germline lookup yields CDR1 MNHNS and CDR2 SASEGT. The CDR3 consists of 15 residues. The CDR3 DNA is TGTGCCAGCAGTGATGCCCGGCGGCAGGGCCATGAGCAGTTCTTC. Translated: CASSDARRQGHEQFF.

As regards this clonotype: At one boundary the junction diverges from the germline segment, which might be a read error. Written as DNA, the CDR3 is TGTGCCAGCAATTTAGTAGCGGGGGGCACAGATACGCAGTATTTT. Protein product: CASNLVAGGTDTQYF. This chain connects TRBV28 to TRBJ2-3, with 9 positions matching TRBD2. The germline V gene has CDR1 MDHEN and CDR2 SYDVKM. This CDR3 has 15 amino acids. Full variable domain (remainder filled in from reference TRBV28 and TRBJ2-3): DVKVTQSSRYLVKRTGEKVFLECVQDMDHENMFWYRQDPGLGLRLIYFSYDVKMKEKGDIPEGYSVSREKKERFSLILESASTNQTSMYLCASNLVAGGTDTQYFGPGTRLTVL.

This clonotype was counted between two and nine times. The CDR3 DNA reads as TGTGCCAGCAGCAAGACAGGGGCCTATGGCTACACCTTC. This sequence encodes CASSKTGAYGYTF. The V gene is TRBV13, the J gene TRBJ1-2; 8 bases map to TRBD1. Germline loops: CDR1 PRHDT, CDR2 FYEKMQ (reference sequence). CDR3 length equals 13 residues. Germline trimming cut 5 bases from V and 4 bases from J; bases unmatched to any gene: 3. The full variable domain, rest sourced from reference TRBV13 and TRBJ1-2, is AAGVIQSPRHLIKEKRETATLKCYPIPRHDTVYWYQQGPGQDPQFLISFYEKMQSDKGSIPDRFSAQQFSDYHSELNMSSLELGDSALYFCASSKTGAYGYTFGSGTRLTVV.

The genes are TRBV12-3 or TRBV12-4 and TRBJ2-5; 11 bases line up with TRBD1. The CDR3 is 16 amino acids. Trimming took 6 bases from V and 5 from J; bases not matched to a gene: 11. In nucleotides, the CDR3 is TGTGCCAGCAGATTATTACGGACAGGGGGCGCGGAGACCCAGTACTTC. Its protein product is CASRLLRTGGAETQYF.

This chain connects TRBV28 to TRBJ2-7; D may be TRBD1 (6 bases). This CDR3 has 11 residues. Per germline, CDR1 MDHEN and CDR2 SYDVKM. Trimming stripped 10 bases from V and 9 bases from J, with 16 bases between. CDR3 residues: CATFYRDGQYF. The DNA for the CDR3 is TGTGCCACGTTCTACAGGGACGGGCAGTACTTC.

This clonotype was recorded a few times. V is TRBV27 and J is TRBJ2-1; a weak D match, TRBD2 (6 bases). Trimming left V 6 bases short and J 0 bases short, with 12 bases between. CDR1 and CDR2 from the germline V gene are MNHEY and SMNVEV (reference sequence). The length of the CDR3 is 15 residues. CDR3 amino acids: CASRMMDYSYNEQFF. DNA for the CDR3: TGTGCCAGCAGGATGATGGACTACTCCTACAATGAGCAGTTCTTC.

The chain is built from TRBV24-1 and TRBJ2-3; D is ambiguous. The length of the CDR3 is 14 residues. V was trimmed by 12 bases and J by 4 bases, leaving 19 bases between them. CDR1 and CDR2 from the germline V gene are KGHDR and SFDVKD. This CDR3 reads CASNFHRRPDTQYF. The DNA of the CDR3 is TGTGCCTCCAACTTTCACCGTAGGCCAGATACGCAGTATTTT.

CDR3 amino acids: CASSFQQGPVTQYF. The CDR3 nucleotides are TGTGCCAGCAGCTTTCAACAGGGGCCCGTGACCCAGTACTTC. The rearrangement links TRBV7-9 to TRBJ2-5, with 7 bases identical to TRBD1. V was pared by 3 bases and J by 7 bases, with 8 bases of the junction left unmatched. Looked up from germline, CDR1 is SEHNR and CDR2 is FQNEAQ (reference sequence). CDR3 size: 14 residues. The full variable domain, rest sourced from reference TRBV7-9 and TRBJ2-5, is DTGVSQNPRHKITKRGQNVTFRCDPISEHNRLYWYRQTLGQGPEFLTYFQNEAQLEKSRLLSDRFSAERPKGSFSTLEIQRTEQGDSAMYLCASSFQQGPVTQYFGPGTRLLVL.

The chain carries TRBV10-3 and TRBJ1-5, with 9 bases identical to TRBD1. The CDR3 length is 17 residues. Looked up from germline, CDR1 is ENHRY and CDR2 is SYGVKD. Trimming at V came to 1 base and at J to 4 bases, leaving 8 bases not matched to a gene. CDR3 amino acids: CAISELLGDRENQPQHF. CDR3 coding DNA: TGTGCCATCAGTGAGTTACTTGGGGACAGGGAAAATCAGCCCCAGCATTTT.

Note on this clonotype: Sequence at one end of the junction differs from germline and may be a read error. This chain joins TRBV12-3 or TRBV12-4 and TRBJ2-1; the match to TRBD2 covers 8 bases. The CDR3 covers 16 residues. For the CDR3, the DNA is TGTGCCAGCAGCTCTCGACTAGCGCGCTCCTACAATGGGCAGTTCTTC. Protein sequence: CASSSRLARSYNGQFF.

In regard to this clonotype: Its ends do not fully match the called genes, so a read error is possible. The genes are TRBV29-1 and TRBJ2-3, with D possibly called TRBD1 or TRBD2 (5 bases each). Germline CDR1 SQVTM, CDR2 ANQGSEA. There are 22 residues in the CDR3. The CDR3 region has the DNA TGCAGCGTTGAAGGACACCCAACGGGATTATATGAGGCGAAATTTAACACAGGTACGCAGTATTTT. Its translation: CSVEGHPTGLYEAKFNTGTQYF.

This CDR3 reads CASSLGLAGYSVEQFF. The CDR3 DNA follows: TGCGCCAGCAGCTTGGGACTAGCGGGCTACTCGGTTGAGCAGTTCTTC. The chain employs TRBV5-1 and TRBJ2-1, with 10 bases identical to TRBD2. Germline V gene lookup returns CDR1 SGHRS and CDR2 YFSETQ. The V segment lost 0 bases and the J segment 9 bases; nucleotides outside the gene matches: 9. CDR3 size: 16 residues.

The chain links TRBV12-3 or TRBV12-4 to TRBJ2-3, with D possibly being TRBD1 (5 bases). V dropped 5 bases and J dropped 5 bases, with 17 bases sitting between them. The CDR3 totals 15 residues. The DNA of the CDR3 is TGTGCCAGCAGTCAAACGGACAAGTTCGTAGATACGCAGTATTTT. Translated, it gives CASSQTDKFVDTQYF.

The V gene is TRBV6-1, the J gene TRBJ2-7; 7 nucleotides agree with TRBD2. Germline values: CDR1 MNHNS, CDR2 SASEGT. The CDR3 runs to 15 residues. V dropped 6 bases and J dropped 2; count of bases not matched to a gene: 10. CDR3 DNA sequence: TGTGCCAGCAGAGGAGGGTCTAGCGGCGCCTACGAGCAGTACTTC. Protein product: CASRGGSSGAYEQYF.

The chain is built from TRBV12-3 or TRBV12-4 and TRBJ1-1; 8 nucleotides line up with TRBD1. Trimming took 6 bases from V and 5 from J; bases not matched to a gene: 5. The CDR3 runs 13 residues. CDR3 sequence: CASRGTGGTEAFF. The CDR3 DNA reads TGTGCCAGCAGGGGAACAGGGGGGACTGAAGCTTTCTTT.

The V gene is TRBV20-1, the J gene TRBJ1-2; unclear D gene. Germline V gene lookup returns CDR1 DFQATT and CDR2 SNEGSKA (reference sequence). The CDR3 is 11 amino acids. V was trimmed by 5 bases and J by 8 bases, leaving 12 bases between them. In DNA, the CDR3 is TGCAGTGCTGCGGGCGTATTGGGCTACACCTTC. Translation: CSAAGVLGYTF.

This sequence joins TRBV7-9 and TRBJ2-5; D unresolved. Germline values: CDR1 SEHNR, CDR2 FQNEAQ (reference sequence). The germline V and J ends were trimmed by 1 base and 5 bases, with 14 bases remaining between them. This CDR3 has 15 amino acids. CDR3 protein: CASSLGGPKGETQYF. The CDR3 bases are TGTGCCAGCAGCTTAGGTGGACCGAAAGGGGAGACCCAGTACTTC.

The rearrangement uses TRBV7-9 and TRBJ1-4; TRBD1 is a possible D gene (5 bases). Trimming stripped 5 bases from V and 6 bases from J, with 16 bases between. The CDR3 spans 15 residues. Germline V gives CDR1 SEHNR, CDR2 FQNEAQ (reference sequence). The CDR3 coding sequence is TGTGCCAGCAGCCGCCCAGGGATTTCGGATGAAAAACTGTTTTTT. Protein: CASSRPGISDEKLFF.

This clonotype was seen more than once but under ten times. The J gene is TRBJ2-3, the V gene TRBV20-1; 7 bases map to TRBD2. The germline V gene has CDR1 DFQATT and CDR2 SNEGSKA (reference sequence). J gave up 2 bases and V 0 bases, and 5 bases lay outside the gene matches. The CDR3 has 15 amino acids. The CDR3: CSARDERGYTDTQYF. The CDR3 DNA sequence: TGCAGTGCTAGAGATGAGCGGGGCTACACAGATACGCAGTATTTT.